This T cell receptor beta chain emerged from a study of identical twins. Trimming stripped 8 bases from V and 6 bases from J, with 13 bases between. The CDR3 contains 13 residues. General observations from the study: Monozygotic twin pairs showed more out-of-frame TCR alpha sharing than models estimated. Reduced insertions were recorded for abundant cord blood beta clonotypes, with no such pattern in memory repertoires. Zero-insertion analyses could be partly confounded by invariant MAIT and iNKT cells.

With regard to this clonotype: Its target is not known.

After template switching added a universal primer site, the resulting cDNA carried unique molecular identifiers. Using its own MiXCR run on the 5' RACE reads, TCRdb lists one record per CDR3 protein. The table lists a few hundred thousand distinct CDR3 sequences, just under 10% of them singletons. These same data were also listed under a study on yellow fever vaccine responses in identical twins.

Sequencing was done on a sample of PBMCs. The chain joins TRBV12-3 or TRBV12-4 to TRBJ2-2; tentative D call: TRBD1 (6 bases). This TCR was sampled from a woman aged 18-35 years in good health. CDR3 nucleotide sequence: TGTGCCAGCTGGTCAGGGGTTCCCGGGGAGCTGTTTTTT. This gives the protein CASWSGVPGELFF.